This T cell receptor beta chain emerged from a study of T cells in Graves' hyperthyroidism and ophthalmopathy. Findings of the study overall: Ophthalmopathy prediction by the model preceded onset by a median approximately 5.9 months. Blood samples included most of the expanded thyroid clonotypes exceeding 0.001.

The length of the CDR3 is 15 residues. V gave up 2 bases and J gave up 2 bases, with 12 bases separating them. The study enrolled patients aged 18 to 65 with newly diagnosed hyperthyroidism of under 2 months' duration. The study based diagnoses on clinical symptoms, serum thyroxine and TRAb, thyroid ultrasound and orbital computed tomography. TCR beta CDR3 regions were amplified from RNA. The HTBI set primed first-round TCR CDR3 RT-PCR. TCRdb redid the calling of the multiplex PCR reads with MiXCR, one entry per CDR3 protein. The data show around 420,000 distinct CDR3 sequences, approximately 14% seen once. This clonotype was detected ten times or more. Antigen: not known.

The receptor comes from a woman aged 18 to 35 with Graves' hyperthyroidism. V gene TRBV12-3 or TRBV12-4 combines with J gene TRBJ1-2; no clear D gene. Specimen: blood. The CDR3 nucleotides read TGTGCCAGCAGTTTACGTCTAGCTGGGAACTATGGCTACACCTTC. Amino acids: CASSLRLAGNYGYTF.